This entry describes one TCR beta chain. This clonotype appeared many times. The specificity of this receptor is unknown. Per-base qualities were not stored, and no clone one base away is much larger. The record originates from a study of response to subunit inactivated influenza vaccine (dated by TCRdb to between 2018 and 2020). Background for the entire study: Deep quantitative T cell receptor repertoire profiling was used in the study to track responses to a trivalent subunit inactivated influenza vaccine.

General study outcomes and caveats: The authors suggested that each seasonal influenza vaccination may recruit only a limited number of new T cells.

The method behind the library was RT-PCR. The run used an Illumina HiSeq 2500. The raw public data were reprocessed by TCRdb itself: fastp quality trimming at Q25, MiXCR clonotype calling, in-frame beta chains only. Every CDR3 protein is listed once, alongside the most common genes and DNA of its rows. The sample table shows around 530,000 distinct CDR3 sequences, and roughly 10% are seen once. The ten largest clones add up to more than 8.5% of the sample. The junction carries 8 bases between V and J, which are trimmed by 6 bases and 0 bases respectively. Counted from cysteine to phenylalanine, this CDR3 has 13 amino acids. The read is trimmed to its CDR3 DNA, 39 bases read in frame from base 1. The germline V gene (reference sequence) specifies SEHNR as CDR1 and FQNEAQ as CDR2.

The TCR sequence derives from a man aged 45-60 years who received an inactivated influenza vaccine. Donor details come from another sample of the same person, matched by shared clones. The material was PBMCs from blood, obtained on the day of vaccination. The chain is encoded by TRBV7-9 joined to TRBJ2-5; 5 matching bases give a weak D call of TRBD2. In nucleotides, the sequence is TGTGCCAGCAGTCGTAGCGACCAAGAGACCCAGTACTTC. Translated, it reads CASSRSDQETQYF. The full variable domain, with segments outside the CDR3 supplied by the reference TRBV7-9 and TRBJ2-5 proteins, appears as DTGVSQNPRHKITKRGQNVTFRCDPISEHNRLYWYRQTLGQGPEFLTYFQNEAQLEKSRLLSDRFSAERPKGSFSTLEIQRTEQGDSAMYLCASSRSDQETQYFGPGTRLLVL.